These 15 T cell receptor delta chains came from one sample sequenced in a study of gamma-delta T cells after stem cell transplantation. TCRdb processed the RT-PCR reads again with the CATT caller. The table has about 2,500 delta-chain clones, less than 30% seen once. The sequenced sample was gamma-delta T cells. These receptors were taken from a human donor. It is not recorded whose cells these are; they may come from a transplant donor.

Comment on this clone: This could be a read error, since a much larger clone is one nucleotide away. Other DNA sequences in the sample encode the same CDR3. This sequence joins TRDV2 and TRDJ1; TRDD3 agrees at 11 bases. The CDR3 runs 22 residues. V gave up 7 bases and J gave up 0 bases; unmatched junction bases: 27. Looked up from germline, CDR1 is GEAIGNYY and CDR2 is EKD. The CDR3 sequence is CACATRNPTYWGIRLYTDKLIF. The CDR3 DNA follows: TGTGCCTGCGCCACCCGGAATCCTACTTACTGGGGGATAAGGCTCTACACCGATAAACTCATCTTT.

A word on this clone: Relative to the germline gene, one junction end is altered; a read error may explain this. The chain is built from TRDV2 and TRDJ1; a possible D gene is TRDD3 (6 bases). The CDR3 sequence is 20 residues long. Germline V gene sequence: CDR1 GEAIGNYY, CDR2 EKD. The CDR3 coding sequence is TGTGCCTGTGACGCCCGTCTTCCCCGTACTGGGTACTTTTACCCCGATCAACTCATCTTT. Protein: CACDARLPRTGYFYPDQLIF.

A note on this clone: With a far larger clone one base away, a read error is the likely cause. Other DNA sequences within the sample encode an identical CDR3. This chain connects TRDV1 to TRDJ1; D uncertain. This CDR3 is built from 18 residues. The V gene lost 1 base and the J gene lost 0 bases, with 18 bases spanning the gap. Germline assignment: CDR1 TSWWSYY and CDR2 QGS. CDR3 bases: TGTGCTCTTGGGGAACCCAGAGGCAGAGGTATTAACACCGATAAACTCATCTTT. It codes for CALGEPRGRGINTDKLIF.

A few counts support this clone. A much larger clone lies a single base off, so this may be a read error. Here the CDR3 DNA reads TGTGCCTGTGACACCGTGATGGGGGATACGCCCCGGGACACCCGACAGATGTTTTTC. This translates into CACDTVMGDTPRDTRQMFF. The J gene is TRDJ3, the V gene TRDV2; 11 bases are a match to TRDD3. Germline V gene sequence: CDR1 GEAIGNYY, CDR2 EKD. This CDR3 spans 19 amino acids. V shed 0 bases and J 5 bases; nucleotides not matched to a gene: 8.

The sample holds a few counts of this clone. Since a much larger clone is just one base distant, this may be a read error. The chain carries TRDV2 and TRDJ1, with 10 positions matching TRDD3. The germline V gene encodes CDR1 GEAIGNYY and CDR2 EKD. V shed 3 bases, J shed 9 bases, and the junction held 9 bases outside the gene matches. This CDR3 is 14 amino acids long. The CDR3 coding sequence is TGTGCCTGTGACGCACTGGGGGATGAGGAAGAACTCATCTTT. Its translation: CACDALGDEEELIF.

In this sample, this clone turned up a few times. A clone one base away is much larger, so this may be a read error. The chain carries TRDV1 and TRDJ1, with 7 bases matching TRDD3. J gave up 3 bases and V 3 bases, and 19 bases lay outside the gene matches. The CDR3 runs to 19 residues. CDR1 and CDR2 (germline): TSWWSYY, QGS. This chain's CDR3 is CALGDAPYWRIRTPDKLIF. The DNA for the CDR3 is TGTGCTCTTGGGGACGCCCCGTACTGGAGGATACGGACCCCCGATAAACTCATCTTT.

This clone has more than one count but fewer than ten. Being one base from a much bigger clone, this may be a read error. The same CDR3 also results from other DNA sequences found in this sample. The chain links TRDV3 to TRDJ2; a weak D match, TRDD3 (6 bases). V dropped 3 bases and J dropped 8 bases, with 16 bases sitting between them. The CDR3 is made up of 13 amino acids. From germline, CDR1 is TVYSNPD and CDR2 GDNSRS (reference sequence). This CDR3 is CALMGVRTAQLFF. Here the CDR3 DNA reads TGTGCCTTAATGGGGGTCCGGACGGCACAACTCTTCTTT.

Turning to this clone: A far bigger clonotype differs at one base, so this is likely a read error. The rearrangement links TRDV2 to TRDJ3, with D maybe TRDD3 (6 bases). The CDR3 totals 18 residues. Germline V gene lookup returns CDR1 GEAIGNYY and CDR2 EKD. The CDR3 DNA sequence: TGTGCCTGTGACACTGGGGGCCAAAGCTCCTTGGACACCCGACAGATGTTTTTC. This gives the protein CACDTGGQSSLDTRQMFF.

This clone counts as medium-sized. The identical CDR3 is also encoded by other nucleotide sequences in the sample. V is TRDV1 and J is TRDJ2; D remains ambiguous. Trimming stripped 4 bases from V and 4 bases from J, with 4 bases between. Germline V gives CDR1 TSWWSYY, CDR2 QGS. The CDR3 totals 12 residues. In nucleotides, the CDR3 is TGTGCTCTTGGGGGACCGACAGCACAACTCTTCTTT. This translates into CALGGPTAQLFF.

This clone was found a few times. A read error likely explains this, since a far larger clone differs by one base. V is TRDV2 and J is TRDJ1, with 8 positions matching TRDD3. V shed 3 bases and J 0 bases; nucleotides not matched to a gene: 8. The CDR3 sequence is 16 residues long. Germline V CDR1 and CDR2: GEAIGNYY, EKD. CDR3 in amino acids: CACDELRDTNTDKLIF. For the CDR3, the DNA is TGTGCCTGTGACGAACTGAGGGATACGAACACCGATAAACTCATCTTT.

This clone qualifies as large. The same CDR3 arises from other DNA sequences in this sample as well. V gene TRDV2 combines with J gene TRDJ3; 11 bases are shared with TRDD3. The germline CDR1 and CDR2 sequences are GEAIGNYY and EKD. V trimming: 3 bases; J trimming: 0 bases; junction bases outside the gene matches: 3. The CDR3 length is 18 residues. In DNA, the CDR3 is TGTGCCTGTGACCTACTGGGGGATAGCTCCTGGGACACCCGACAGATGTTTTTC. The encoded protein is CACDLLGDSSWDTRQMFF.

This clone is classed as medium-sized. V usage is TRDV1 and J usage is TRDJ2; TRDD2 or TRDD3 may be the D gene (7 bases each). V was pared by 3 bases and J by 4 bases, with 27 bases between. Germline values: CDR1 TSWWSYY, CDR2 QGS. This CDR3 contains 20 residues. The CDR3 DNA reads TGTGCTCTTGGGGAGGTCTTCCTATGGGCCACTGGGGCCCAGACAGCACAACTCTTCTTT. This translates into CALGEVFLWATGAQTAQLFF.

Note on this clone: A much larger clone lies one base from this, so it may be a read error. Other DNA sequences in the same sample also yield this CDR3. The V and J genes are TRDV1 and TRDJ1, with D perhaps matching TRDD3 (5 bases). The CDR3 contains 18 residues. Germline CDR1 and CDR2: TSWWSYY and QGS. V dropped 1 base and J dropped 0 bases, with 18 bases sitting between them. CDR3 protein: CALGEPRGRGINTDKLIF. The CDR3 coding sequence is TGTGCTCTTGGGGAACCCAGAGGTAGAGGGATTAACACCGATAAACTCATCTTT.

Of note for this clone: The germline gene is not matched at one end of the junction; a read error may be the cause. This chain joins TRDV2 and TRDJ3; 9 nucleotides match TRDD3. The CDR3 runs to 17 residues. Germline V gene lookup returns CDR1 GEAIGNYY and CDR2 EKD. CDR3 protein: CACDSWGIPLYPRQLFF. CDR3 nucleotides: TGTGCCTGTGACTCCTGGGGGATCCCCTTGTACCCCCGACAGCTGTTTTTC.

About this clone itself: Only one base separates this from a far larger clonotype, so it likely reflects a read error. This sequence joins TRDV2 and TRDJ1, with TRDD3 identical over 11 bases. The germline CDR1 and CDR2 sequences are GEAIGNYY and EKD. Trimming removed 3 bases from V and 3 bases from J; junction bases left unmatched: 8. This CDR3 spans 16 amino acids. Here the CDR3 DNA reads TGTGCCTGTGACCTACTGGGGGATAGGAGCGCCGATAAACTCATCTTT. Its translation is CACDLLGDRSADKLIF.